This TCR beta chain was sequenced for a study of cytomegalovirus exposure and HLA in healthy donors. Vbeta (60) and Jbeta (13) primers were used in the PCR. TCRdb's copy holds only in-frame clones and misses some; the assay was immunoSEQ multiplex PCR. The data contain 100,000 to 150,000 clones, 80% of them singletons. A note on this clone: What it recognizes is unknown.

The germline V gene encodes CDR1 MNHEY and CDR2 SVGAGI. V was shortened by 0 bases and J by 3 bases, with 9 bases between the two germline ends. The CDR3 covers 15 residues. Notes on the study in general: Most CMV-associated TCR beta chains appeared HLA-restricted in a later analysis. What a later analysis reportedly showed was that an Asian-associated ancestry cluster had fewer N-insertions than the approximately 700-donor mean. In vitro testing confirmed three CMV-associated chains as specific for CMV antigens.

In nominal health when sampled, donors likely had unrecorded immune exposures nonetheless. Source material: PBMCs. The chain combines TRBV6-5 with TRBJ1-5; a possible D gene is TRBD1 (6 bases). The receptor was derived from a man between 25 and 39 years old in good health and CMV-seronegative. This CDR3 reads CASSYSGQINQPQHF. The CDR3, as DNA: TGTGCCAGCAGTTACTCCGGACAGATCAATCAGCCCCAGCATTTT.